The 30 T cell receptor beta chains reported below all come from one sample, sequenced in a study of identical twins. Each CDR3 protein is one row after TCRdb ran MiXCR on the 5' RACE reads. The sample gives 400,000 to 550,000 distinct CDR3 sequences, less than 25% of which show up once; around 3% is in the top ten. This sample was also put to use in a study of T cells expressing NK-cell markers.

The material sequenced was CD4+ T cells sorted from blood. These receptors were obtained from a woman between 18 and 30 years old in good health.

The rearrangement uses TRBV10-1 and TRBJ2-3; D gene ambiguous. V lost 3 bases to trimming and J lost 2 bases, with 15 bases between them. The germline V gene has CDR1 WNHNN and CDR2 SYGVQD (reference sequence). The length of the CDR3 is 16 residues. CDR3 sequence: CASSDQAAQYTDTQYF. CDR3 sequence (DNA): TGCGCCAGCAGTGACCAGGCAGCCCAATACACAGATACGCAGTATTTT.

This clonotype has at least ten counts. J is TRBJ1-3 and V is TRBV6-5; a possible D gene is TRBD1 (6 bases). The V and J ends lost 1 base and 4 bases respectively, with 14 bases between them. Germline V gene data show CDR1 as MNHEY and CDR2 as SVGAGI. This CDR3 spans 16 amino acids. In DNA form, the CDR3 reads TGTGCCAGCAGTTACTGGGGGGGGCGAGGGGGAAACACCATATATTTT. The encoded protein is CASSYWGGRGGNTIYF.

This clonotype showed up many times. The genes are TRBV20-1 and TRBJ2-1; possible D gene TRBD2, 6 bases. Trimming stripped 1 base from V and 7 bases from J, with 11 bases between. Germline-derived CDR1 and CDR2 are DFQATT and SNEGSKA (reference sequence). This CDR3 is 13 amino acids long. CDR3 in amino acids: CSARVGGRNEQFF. CDR3 sequence (DNA): TGCAGTGCTAGAGTTGGAGGGCGAAATGAGCAGTTCTTC.

This clonotype was observed a few times. The chain is built from TRBV5-1 and TRBJ2-2; maybe TRBD1 (5 bases). This CDR3 is built from 15 residues. Trimming left V 1 base short and J 4 bases short, with 11 bases between. Germline V gene sequence: CDR1 SGHRS, CDR2 YFSETQ. The chain's CDR3 is CASSLSGIPTGELFF. CDR3 nucleotide sequence: TGCGCCAGCAGCTTGTCAGGGATACCCACCGGGGAGCTGTTTTTT.

J is TRBJ2-7 and V is TRBV12-3 or TRBV12-4, with 10 bases matching TRBD2. This CDR3 region has 18 residues. The V and J ends lost 6 bases and 2 bases, in that order; junction bases with no gene match: 16. Written as DNA, the CDR3 is TGTGCCAGCAGCTTGCTAGCGGGAGTTCCCCCGTGGACCTACGAGCAGTACTTC. Translating gives CASSLLAGVPPWTYEQYF.

This clonotype was detected only a few times. The rearrangement uses TRBV12-3 or TRBV12-4 and TRBJ1-4, with 7 bases aligning to TRBD1. Germline trimming cut 1 base from V and 10 bases from J; bases unmatched to any gene: 6. This CDR3 spans 14 amino acids. The CDR3 DNA reads TGTGCCAGCAGTTTAGGGACAGGTGGTGGAAAACTGTTTTTT. Protein sequence: CASSLGTGGGKLFF.

The chain recombines TRBV27 with TRBJ1-1; maybe TRBD1 (6 bases). This CDR3 has 15 residues. V was shortened by 5 bases and J by 1 base, with 14 bases between the two germline ends. Germline-derived CDR1 and CDR2 are MNHEY and SMNVEV (reference sequence). CDR3 loop: CASSVYGQKNTEAFF. The CDR3 DNA sequence: TGTGCCAGCAGTGTATACGGACAGAAGAACACTGAAGCTTTCTTT.

This clonotype has only a few counts. The V call is TRBV10-3, the J call TRBJ2-3, with TRBD2 matching 9 bases. This CDR3 region has 15 residues. Germline-derived CDR1 and CDR2 are ENHRY and SYGVKD. V shed 2 bases, J shed 3 bases, and the junction held 3 bases outside the gene matches. CDR3 loop: CAISELAGPTDTQYF. For the CDR3, the DNA is TGTGCCATCAGTGAGCTAGCGGGGCCAACAGATACGCAGTATTTT.

This clonotype was found a few times. The chain links TRBV9 to TRBJ1-2; no clear D. This CDR3 region has 11 residues. Deletions cut 3 bases from V and 8 bases from J, with 8 bases between. Germline lookup yields CDR1 SGDLS and CDR2 YYNGEE. The CDR3 reads CASSGPGGYTF. For the CDR3, the DNA is TGTGCCAGCAGCGGGCCTGGAGGCTACACCTTC.

This clonotype has only a few counts. This rearrangement joins TRBV15 to TRBJ2-4; D not certain. The CDR3 spans 12 residues. Deletions cut 0 bases from V and 7 bases from J, with 4 bases between. Germline-derived CDR1 and CDR2 are LNHNV and YYDKDF (reference sequence). The CDR3 region is CATSRDWNIQYF. CDR3 DNA sequence: TGTGCCACCAGCAGAGATTGGAACATTCAGTACTTC.

There are a few counts of this clonotype. The chain links TRBV6-5 to TRBJ2-3, with 9 bases matching TRBD2. The length of the CDR3 is 17 residues. Germline V gene sequence: CDR1 MNHEY, CDR2 SVGAGI. Trimming cost V 4 bases and J 1 base; bases outside gene matches: 9. As DNA, the CDR3 is TGTGCCAGCAGTTCCCTGGTAAAGCGGGGGGGCACAGATACGCAGTATTTT. The encoded protein is CASSSLVKRGGTDTQYF.

DNA of the CDR3: TGTGCCAGCAGTTACCTCCCGGGAAACGGGGGAGAGCAGTACTTC. It yields the protein CASSYLPGNGGEQYF. This chain connects TRBV6-5 to TRBJ2-7; the D gene is possibly TRBD2 (6 bases). V dropped 2 bases and J dropped 7 bases, with 18 bases sitting between them. The germline V gene encodes CDR1 MNHEY and CDR2 SVGAGI. The CDR3 loop spans 15 amino acids.

The chain joins TRBV6-5 to TRBJ1-5, with D possibly matching TRBD1 (5 bases). Germline V CDR1 and CDR2: MNHEY, SVGAGI. Trimming took off 6 bases at V and 12 bases at J, with 21 bases between the two ends. The CDR3 is 14 amino acids. CDR3 in DNA: TGTGCCAGCAGACTCGGGCCCCTCCCTGGGGGCCAGCATTTT. Protein product: CASRLGPLPGGQHF.

This clonotype was seen more than once but under ten times. The V call is TRBV2, the J call TRBJ1-3, with a weak D call TRBD1 (6 bases). Trimming stripped 4 bases from V and 0 bases from J, with 10 bases between. The CDR3 is 15 residues long. Germline values: CDR1 SNHLY, CDR2 FYNNEI. CDR3 protein: CASSATGHSGNTIYF. CDR3 DNA: TGTGCCAGCAGTGCGACAGGCCACTCTGGAAACACCATATATTTT.

A few counts support this clonotype. This chain connects TRBV5-1 to TRBJ2-1; a possible D gene is TRBD2 (6 bases). Germline lookup yields CDR1 SGHRS and CDR2 YFSETQ. Trimming left V 5 bases short and J 7 bases short, with 16 bases between. This CDR3 spans 14 amino acids. The CDR3 DNA is TGCGCCAGCAGGAACGGGACTCTTACGAATGAGCAGTTCTTC. As protein: CASRNGTLTNEQFF.

The chain carries TRBV25-1 and TRBJ2-1, with 8 bases fitting TRBD2. After removal of 7 bases from V and 4 bases from J, the junction contained 9 bases not matched to a gene. Looked up from germline, CDR1 is MGHDK and CDR2 is SYGVNS. The CDR3 runs 15 residues. CDR3 sequence reads: CASTQSGSGYNEQFF. The DNA for the CDR3 is TGTGCCAGCACCCAAAGCGGGAGCGGATACAATGAGCAGTTCTTC. Combining the CDR3 with reference TRBV25-1 and TRBJ2-1 gives the whole variable domain EADIYQTPRYLVIGTGKKITLECSQTMGHDKMYWYQQDPGMELHLIHYSYGVNSTEKGDLSSESTVSRIRTEHFPLTLESARPSHTSQYLCASTQSGSGYNEQFFGPGTRLTVL.

The chain employs TRBV6-1 and TRBJ1-1, with D tentatively TRBD1 (6 bases). The CDR3 sequence is 16 residues long. Germline-derived CDR1 and CDR2 are MNHNS and SASEGT. Trimming took off 5 bases at V and 1 base at J, with 17 bases between the two ends. The CDR3, as DNA: TGTGCCAGCAGTCTCAGGGGACCGTTGCCGAACACTGAAGCTTTCTTT. Its translation is CASSLRGPLPNTEAFF.

The V call is TRBV9, the J call TRBJ2-1; D might be TRBD1 (5 bases). Trimming left V 2 bases short and J 4 bases short, with 16 bases between. This CDR3 is built from 16 residues. Germline V lookup: CDR1 SGDLS, CDR2 YYNGEE. CDR3: CASSVSNTQGYNEQFF. The CDR3, as DNA: TGTGCCAGCAGCGTTTCAAACACGCAGGGTTACAATGAGCAGTTCTTC.

The CDR3 coding sequence is TGCGCCAGCAGCTTGCAGGGGCGGGAACAGACCCAGTACTTC. Translation: CASSLQGREQTQYF. The V and J genes are TRBV5-1 and TRBJ2-5; D possibly matches TRBD1 or TRBD2 (6 bases each). The CDR3 runs 14 residues. Germline CDR1 SGHRS, CDR2 YFSETQ. The V end was cut by 1 base, the J end by 6 bases, with 13 bases between.

The V call is TRBV24-1, the J call TRBJ2-5; D unclear. The CDR3 consists of 13 residues. Trimming took 5 bases from V and 5 from J, leaving 11 bases between them. Germline CDR1 is KGHDR and CDR2 is SFDVKD. CDR3 residues: CATSAAERETQYF. The DNA for the CDR3 is TGTGCCACCAGTGCGGCGGAGAGGGAGACCCAGTACTTC.

This clonotype was counted between two and nine times. The genes are TRBV20-1 and TRBJ2-7, with TRBD1 matching 9 bases. Trimming cost V 7 bases and J 1 base; bases outside gene matches: 11. The CDR3 is made up of 15 amino acids. Germline CDR1 DFQATT, CDR2 SNEGSKA (reference sequence). CDR3 protein: CSVRGDRGFSYEQYF. The CDR3, as DNA: TGCAGTGTCAGAGGCGACAGGGGGTTTTCCTACGAGCAGTACTTC.

The chain combines TRBV3-1 with TRBJ2-7; 7 nucleotides align to TRBD2. J lost 0 bases, V lost 5 bases, and 13 bases had no gene match. The CDR3 extends over 17 amino acids. Germline V lookup: CDR1 LGHDT, CDR2 YNNKEL (reference sequence). The CDR3 bases are TGTGCCAGCAGCGCAGAGTTCCGGCGGGGGTACTCCTACGAGCAGTACTTC. As protein: CASSAEFRRGYSYEQYF.

This chain uses TRBV7-2 with TRBJ2-7, with 10 bases that match TRBD2. The CDR3 runs 14 residues. Losses at the gene ends were 1 base for V and 3 bases for J; bases not matched to a gene: 0. The germline V gene encodes CDR1 SGHTA and CDR2 FQGNSA. CDR3 nucleotide sequence: TGTGCCAGCAGCTTAGGACTAGCGGGCTACGAGCAGTACTTC. Protein: CASSLGLAGYEQYF.

This clonotype appeared many times. This chain connects TRBV10-3 to TRBJ2-1; D possibly matches TRBD1 or TRBD2 (5 bases each). The V end was cut by 11 bases, the J end by 9 bases, with 11 bases between. The CDR3 totals 10 residues. Germline assignment: CDR1 ENHRY and CDR2 SYGVKD. The CDR3 DNA sequence: TGTGCCGCCGGGACCGGTGAGCAGTTCTTC. It translates to CAAGTGEQFF.

The V gene is TRBV9, the J gene TRBJ1-2; 10 bases line up with TRBD1. V lost 4 bases, J lost 7 bases, and 10 bases stayed unmatched. The CDR3 spans 15 residues. The germline gives CDR1 SGDLS, CDR2 YYNGEE. The CDR3 DNA sequence: TGTGCCAGCAGCATCCCGGGACAGGGGTTTTCTGGCTACACCTTC. This codes for CASSIPGQGFSGYTF.

This clonotype occurred a few times. V usage is TRBV29-1 and J usage is TRBJ2-1, with TRBD2 matching over 7 bases. The V gene's germline CDR1 is SQVTM and CDR2 ANQGSEA. J lost 6 bases, V lost 5 bases, and 13 bases had no gene match. The length of the CDR3 is 15 residues. In nucleotides, the CDR3 is TGCAGCGTTAAGAAAGCGGCGGGAGTTGGCAATGAGCAGTTCTTC. As protein: CSVKKAAGVGNEQFF.

This clonotype came up a few times. J is TRBJ2-3 and V is TRBV5-4; TRBD1 might be the D (5 bases). V was trimmed by 4 bases and J by 0 bases, leaving 12 bases between them. Per the germline V gene, CDR1 is SGHNT and CDR2 is YYREEE (reference sequence). The CDR3 contains 15 residues. The chain's CDR3 is CASSTGQLSTDTQYF. The CDR3 DNA reads as TGTGCCAGCAGCACAGGTCAGCTTAGCACAGATACGCAGTATTTT.

The genes are TRBV3-1 and TRBJ2-6, with D perhaps assigned TRBD1 or TRBD2 (5 bases each). The CDR3 is 16 residues long. Germline CDR1 LGHDT, CDR2 YNNKEL (reference sequence). Between the trimmed V and J ends, which lost 4 bases and 11 bases, there was a span of 21 bases. CDR3 coding DNA: TGTGCCAGCAGCCCCAGGTACGGGGCCAACCCCCACGTCCTGACTTTC. Its translation: CASSPRYGANPHVLTF.

This clonotype has more than one count but fewer than ten. The chain uses TRBV27 and TRBJ2-3, with TRBD1 identical over 7 bases. CDR1 is MNHEY and CDR2 is SMNVEV in the germline V gene (reference sequence). The CDR3 runs 13 residues. Losses at the gene ends were 2 bases for V and 14 bases for J; bases not matched to a gene: 10. The CDR3 sequence: CASSLEGDSKRYF. The CDR3 bases are TGTGCCAGCAGTTTAGAGGGGGACAGTAAGAGGTATTTT.

The chain carries TRBV12-3 or TRBV12-4 and TRBJ1-2; D is perhaps TRBD1 (5 bases). The V end lost 3 bases, the J end lost 6 bases, and 8 bases lay between the germline ends. The CDR3 spans 12 residues. DNA of the CDR3: TGTGCCAGCAGTTTGGGCAGGGATGGCTACACCTTC. Protein: CASSLGRDGYTF.